These T cell receptor beta chains were read from a single sample in a study of shared clonotypes between healthy human individuals. The protocol was immunoSEQ multiplex PCR, while the TCRdb copy is restricted to in-frame clones and leaves out a portion. The profile shows about 2.3 million clones, over 85% of them singletons. Input material: naive CD4+ T cells from PBMCs. The receptors here all came from a man aged 18 to 35 in good health. Some clones in this sample may be carry-over from other donors' samples. Each CDR3 is given with its conserved first and last residue. The order of the fields is D gene, V gene, J gene, clone size, CDR3 protein, CDR3 DNA. The D gene is left open where the match is weak. Only some rows state a clone size, as once, few, many or a class for expanded clones.

>-|TRBV12-5|TRBJ2-6|-
CASGLVRFPGPERGANVLTF
TGTGCTAGTGGTTTGGTCCGGTTTCCCGGCCCCGAGAGGGGGGCCAACGTCCTGACTTTC
>TRBD1|TRBV2|TRBJ2-1|-
CASSVQGDMFGNEQFF
TGTGCCAGCAGTGTCCAGGGGGATATGTTTGGCAATGAGCAGTTCTTC
>-|TRBV4-1|TRBJ1-2|-
CASLTEADGYTF
TGCGCCAGCCTAACGGAGGCGGATGGCTACACCTTC
>-|TRBV18|TRBJ2-5|once
CASSLLRDIEETQYF
TGTGCCAGCTCACTCCTCCGGGACATTGAAGAGACCCAGTACTTC
>TRBD2|TRBV11-2|TRBJ2-7|-
CASSGLAGWGEQYF
TGTGCCAGCAGCGGTCTAGCGGGGTGGGGCGAGCAGTACTTC
>TRBD2|TRBV11-1|TRBJ2-7|-
CASSARLAGNQYF
TGTGCCAGCAGCGCCCGACTAGCGGGAAACCAGTACTTC
>TRBD1|TRBV5-1|TRBJ2-1|-
CASSSGQGSYNEQFF
TGCGCCAGCAGCTCTGGACAGGGGTCCTACAATGAGCAGTTCTTC
>TRBD2|TRBV7-8|TRBJ2-2|-
CAGGPRTSVYTGELFF
TGTGCCGGTGGACCACGGACTAGCGTATACACCGGGGAGCTGTTTTTT
>TRBD2|TRBV18|TRBJ2-1|-
CASSPQASGSNEQFF
TGTGCCAGCTCACCACAGGCTAGCGGGAGTAATGAGCAGTTCTTC
>-|TRBV28|TRBJ2-7|-
CASSPGTGIPFEQYF
TGTGCCAGCAGTCCCGGGACCGGGATCCCCTTCGAGCAGTACTTC
>-|TRBV5-8|TRBJ2-3|-
CASSSPAGAPTDTQYF
TGTGCCAGCAGCTCCCCTGCAGGGGCTCCCACAGATACGCAGTATTTT
>TRBD2|TRBV4-2|TRBJ2-5|-
CASSQGSSGNVGETQYF
TGTGCCAGCAGCCAAGGATCTAGCGGGAACGTCGGAGAGACCCAGTACTTC
>-|TRBV5-5|TRBJ2-5|-
CASSLAETQYF
TGTGCCAGCAGCTTGGCAGAGACCCAGTACTTC
>-|TRBV7-9|TRBJ2-2|-
CASSTNGGPNTGELFF
TGTGCCAGCAGTACAAACGGGGGACCAAACACCGGGGAGCTGTTTTTT
>-|TRBV4-1|TRBJ1-5|few
CASSQVPGQNGPQHF
TGCGCCAGCAGCCAAGTCCCGGGCCAGAATGGGCCCCAGCATTTT
>TRBD1|TRBV7-9|TRBJ1-1|-
CASSSRDRENTEAFF
TGTGCCAGCAGCTCAAGGGACAGGGAGAACACTGAAGCTTTCTTT
>-|TRBV6-6|TRBJ2-3|-
CASSSPTDTQYF
TGTGCCAGCAGTTCCCCTACAGATACGCAGTATTTT
>TRBD2|TRBV28|TRBJ2-7|once
CASTPASGYEQYF
TGTGCCAGCACCCCCGCTAGCGGGTACGAGCAGTACTTC
>TRBD1|TRBV14|TRBJ2-2|once
CASSPTTGTAAGELFF
TGTGCCAGCAGCCCTACGACAGGGACGGCGGCCGGGGAGCTGTTTTTT
>TRBD2|TRBV7-2|TRBJ2-3|-
CASRRGGSTDTQYF
TGTGCCAGCAGGCGGGGGGGAAGCACAGATACGCAGTATTTT
>TRBD2|TRBV28|TRBJ2-7|-
CASALSSGRVIGQYF
TGTGCCAGCGCCCTATCTAGCGGGAGGGTGATAGGACAGTACTTC
>-|TRBV5-4|TRBJ1-1|-
CASSLQRNTEAFF
TGTGCCAGCAGCTTGCAGAGGAACACTGAAGCTTTCTTT
>-|TRBV19|TRBJ1-1|few
CASGRSEAFF
TGTGCCAGTGGGAGGTCTGAAGCTTTCTTT
>-|TRBV6-1|TRBJ1-1|-
CASSVWGLNTEAFF
TGTGCCAGCAGTGTTTGGGGCCTGAACACTGAAGCTTTCTTT
>TRBD2|TRBV4-3|TRBJ2-1|-
CASSQDSTSGRWGEQFF
TGCGCCAGCAGCCAAGACTCAACTAGCGGGAGATGGGGGGAGCAGTTCTTC
>-|TRBV7-8|TRBJ1-5|few
CASSFTLRDQPQHF
TGTGCCAGCAGCTTCACCCTTAGGGATCAGCCCCAGCATTTT
>TRBD2|TRBV29-1|TRBJ2-1|-
CSGERLAGPGEQFF
TGCAGCGGGGAGCGACTAGCGGGACCTGGTGAGCAGTTCTTC
>TRBD1|TRBV28|TRBJ2-2|once
CASSTGAGELFF
TGTGCCAGCAGTACAGGGGCCGGGGAGCTGTTTTTT
>-|TRBV11-3|TRBJ2-3|-
CASSLDRGLSTQYF
TGTGCCAGCAGCTTGGACCGAGGTTTAAGTACGCAGTATTTT
>TRBD1|TRBV9|TRBJ2-3|-
CASSSPKGGQRVVDTQYF
TGTGCCAGCAGCTCCCCTAAAGGGGGACAGCGTGTCGTGGATACGCAGTATTTT
>-|TRBV10-3|TRBJ1-3|-
CAISTSQVDTIYF
TGTGCCATCAGTACCTCTCAGGTGGACACCATATATTTT
>-|TRBV19|TRBJ1-2|-
CASNPRGNYGYTF
TGTGCCAGTAACCCGCGGGGTAACTATGGCTACACCTTC
>-|TRBV5-4|TRBJ1-4|-
CASSLGDRRVVPEKLFF
TGTGCCAGCAGCTTAGGTGACCGGCGGGTCGTTCCGGAAAAACTGTTTTTT
>-|TRBV5-1|TRBJ1-1|-
CASSPDTRMNTEAFF
TGCGCCAGCAGCCCCGACACCCGGATGAACACTGAAGCTTTCTTT
>TRBD1|TRBV5-1|TRBJ1-1|-
CASSLETGVMNTEAFF
TGCGCCAGCAGCTTGGAGACAGGGGTTATGAACACTGAAGCTTTCTTT
>TRBD2|TRBV7-2|TRBJ2-7|-
CASSPGLAGVYEQYF
TGTGCCAGCAGCCCGGGACTAGCGGGAGTGTACGAGCAGTACTTC
>TRBD2|TRBV6-1|TRBJ2-1|-
CASRRGAGGYNEQFF
TGTGCCAGCAGACGGGGGGCGGGAGGATACAATGAGCAGTTCTTC
>-|TRBV2|TRBJ1-1|-
CASREGQGAFF
TGTGCCAGCAGGGAGGGCCAGGGGGCTTTCTTT
>-|TRBV7-2|TRBJ1-1|-
CASSSDPNTEAFF
TGTGCCAGCAGCTCCGATCCGAACACTGAAGCTTTCTTT
>-|TRBV5-1|TRBJ1-4|-
CASSSTIQGLGEKLFF
TGCGCCAGCAGCTCTACAATACAGGGACTAGGGGAAAAACTGTTTTTT
>-|TRBV20-1|TRBJ2-7|-
CSGRKGEEQYF
TGCAGTGGTAGGAAGGGGGAGGAGCAGTACTTC
>-|TRBV7-9|TRBJ2-2|-
CASSWAFGANTGELFF
TGTGCCAGCAGCTGGGCGTTTGGGGCCAACACCGGGGAGCTGTTTTTT
>-|TRBV9|TRBJ2-1|once
CASSVASANNEQFF
TGTGCCAGCAGCGTAGCTTCAGCGAACAATGAGCAGTTCTTC
>TRBD1|TRBV5-4|TRBJ1-2|-
CASSLVVRGRANYGYTF
TGTGCCAGCAGCTTGGTAGTCAGGGGGCGTGCTAACTATGGCTACACCTTC
>-|TRBV7-3|TRBJ2-2|once
CASSPSPRAELFF
TGTGCCAGCAGCCCGAGTCCCCGGGCGGAGCTGTTTTTT
>TRBD2|TRBV6-6|TRBJ2-1|-
CASSYGAGGSYNEQFF
TGTGCCAGCAGTTACGGCGCGGGAGGATCCTACAATGAGCAGTTCTTC
>TRBD2|TRBV7-9|TRBJ2-3|-
CASSPWRGSTDTQYF
TGTGCCAGCAGCCCTTGGCGGGGGAGCACAGATACGCAGTATTTT
>TRBD2|TRBV10-3|TRBJ2-7|-
CAIKRGGGTYEQYF
TGTGCCATCAAGCGGGGCGGGGGGACCTACGAGCAGTACTTC
>-|TRBV28|TRBJ1-1|-
CASTRSGGGRGTEAFF
TGTGCCAGCACTCGTAGCGGGGGCGGGAGGGGCACTGAAGCTTTCTTT
>-|TRBV28|TRBJ1-2|-
CASRNRADYGYTF
TGTGCCAGCAGGAACAGGGCGGACTATGGCTACACCTTC
>-|TRBV9|TRBJ2-3|-
CASSVVLGDTQYF
TGTGCCAGCAGCGTAGTGCTCGGAGATACGCAGTATTTT
>-|TRBV28|TRBJ2-1|-
CASKSYNEQFF
TGTGCCAGCAAGTCCTACAATGAGCAGTTCTTC
>-|TRBV7-8|TRBJ2-5|-
CASSLEGTGGPKTQYF
TGTGCCAGCAGCTTAGAGGGGACTGGGGGTCCGAAGACCCAGTACTTC